The 9 T cell receptor beta chains presented below share a single source sample, sequenced in a study of blood T cell repertoires in COVID-19. Libraries were prepared by immunoSEQ multiplex PCR; TCRdb keeps only in-frame clonotypes and omits some of them. The sample records some 200,000 clones, around 86% being singletons. The sample comprised PBMCs or T cells enriched from blood (not recorded which). All receptors come from a woman between 50 and 59 years old with acute COVID-19.

The genes are TRBV28 and TRBJ2-7, with 11 positions matching TRBD1. J gave up 3 bases and V 5 bases, and 6 bases lay outside the gene matches. Germline CDR1 is MDHEN and CDR2 is SYDVKM. This CDR3 comprises 15 residues. The CDR3 protein is CASSPGGTGGYEQYF. In DNA, the CDR3 is TGTGCCAGCAGTCCCGGTGGGACAGGGGGCTACGAGCAGTACTTC.

The chain uses TRBV6-2 or TRBV6-3 and TRBJ2-7; tentatively, D is TRBD2 (5 bases). Germline V gives CDR1 MNHEY, CDR2 SVGEGT. Trimming shortened V by 3 bases and J by 2 bases, and 14 bases separated the two germline ends. CDR3 length equals 15 residues. Here the CDR3 reads CASSYPAGFTYEQYF. The CDR3 DNA reads TGTGCCAGCAGTTATCCGGCGGGCTTCACCTACGAGCAGTACTTC.

This clone showed up just once. The rearrangement joins TRBV7-2 to TRBJ2-1, with TRBD1 identical over 8 bases. Germline CDR1 SGHTA, CDR2 FQGNSA. V was pared by 5 bases and J by 7 bases, with 7 bases of the junction left unmatched. There are 14 residues in the CDR3. The CDR3 region is CASSLGQGGNEQFF. The DNA of the CDR3 is TGTGCCAGCAGCCTTGGACAGGGTGGGAATGAGCAGTTCTTC.

This chain links TRBV7-2 with TRBJ1-1, with no clear D. This CDR3 is 14 amino acids long. The germline V and J ends were trimmed by 0 bases and 6 bases, with 11 bases remaining between them. Germline V lookup: CDR1 SGHTA, CDR2 FQGNSA. CDR3 protein: CASSLAGSNPEAFF. DNA for the CDR3: TGTGCCAGCAGCTTAGCCGGGAGTAACCCTGAAGCTTTCTTT. Looking up the rest from reference TRBV7-2 and TRBJ1-1 gives the full variable domain: GAGVSQSPSNKVTEKGKDVELRCDPISGHTALYWYRQSLGQGLEFLIYFQGNSAPDKSGLPSDRFSAERTGGSVSTLTIQRTQQEDSAVYLCASSLAGSNPEAFFGQGTRLTVV.

This clone was counted a single time. The genes are TRBV12-5 and TRBJ2-1; 12 nucleotides align to TRBD1. Germline V lookup: CDR1 LGHNT, CDR2 FRNRAP. V trimming: 7 bases; J trimming: 8 bases; junction bases outside the gene matches: 6. The length of the CDR3 is 14 residues. The CDR3 spells CASDAGQGAYEQFF. CDR3 nucleotide sequence: TGTGCTAGTGATGCGGGACAGGGGGCTTATGAGCAGTTCTTC. The full variable domain, rest sourced from reference TRBV12-5 and TRBJ2-1, is DARVTQTPRHKVTEMGQEVTMRCQPILGHNTVFWYRQTMMQGLELLAYFRNRAPLDDSGMPKDRFSAEMPDATLATLKIQPSEPRDSAVYFCASDAGQGAYEQFFGPGTRLTVL.

V is TRBV6-5 and J is TRBJ2-7; 8 nucleotides match TRBD2. The CDR3 is 15 residues long. The germline V gene encodes CDR1 MNHEY and CDR2 SVGAGI. J was trimmed by 7 bases and V by 0 bases; bases with no gene match: 8. This CDR3 reads CASSYSTHPGGEQYF. CDR3 nucleotide sequence: TGTGCCAGCAGTTACTCGACCCATCCGGGGGGGGAGCAGTACTTC.

On this clone: At one end, the junction sequence differs from germline, possibly due to a read error. J is TRBJ2-7 and V is TRBV12-3 or TRBV12-4; TRBD1 aligns across 8 bases. The CDR3 runs 11 residues. The CDR3, as DNA: TGTGCCAGCAGTTTTAGGGACAGGCTTGACTTC. As protein: CASSFRDRLDF.

The chain is built from TRBV15 and TRBJ2-7; the D is unclear. CDR3 length equals 14 residues. Germline CDR1 LNHNV, CDR2 YYDKDF (reference sequence). Trimming cost V 1 base and J 6 bases, with 13 bases left between them. Here the CDR3 DNA reads TGTGCCACCAGCAGAGCGAAGGTCGGCGGCGAGCAGTACTTC. Its translation: CATSRAKVGGEQYF. The full variable domain, with the rest looked up from reference TRBV15 and TRBJ2-7, is DAMVIQNPRYQVTQFGKPVTLSCSQTLNHNVMYWYQQKSSQAPKLLFHYYDKDFNNEADTPDNFQSRRPNTSFCFLDIRSPGLGDTAMYLCATSRAKVGGEQYFGPGTRLTVT.

This chain connects TRBV5-1 to TRBJ1-2; D is ambiguous. Germline CDR1 and CDR2: SGHRS and YFSETQ. The CDR3 has 14 amino acids. V lost 3 bases to trimming and J lost 4 bases, with 13 bases between them. DNA for the CDR3: TGCGCCAGCAGCTACCTCGGGGATGGCTATGGCTACACCTTC. As protein: CASSYLGDGYGYTF.